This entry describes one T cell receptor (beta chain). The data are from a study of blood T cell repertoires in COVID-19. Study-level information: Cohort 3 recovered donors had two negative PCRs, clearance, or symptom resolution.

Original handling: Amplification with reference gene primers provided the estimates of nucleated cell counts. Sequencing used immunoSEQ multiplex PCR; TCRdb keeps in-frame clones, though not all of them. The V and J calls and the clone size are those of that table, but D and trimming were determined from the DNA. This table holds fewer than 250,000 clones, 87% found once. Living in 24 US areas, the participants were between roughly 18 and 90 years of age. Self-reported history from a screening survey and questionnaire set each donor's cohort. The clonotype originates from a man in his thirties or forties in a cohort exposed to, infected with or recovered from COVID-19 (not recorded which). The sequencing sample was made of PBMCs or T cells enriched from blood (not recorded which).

The DNA for the CDR3 is TGTGCCAGCAAACGGACTAGCGGGAGTGCAGATACGCAGTATTTT. Protein product: CASKRTSGSADTQYF. This chain joins TRBV7-2 and TRBJ2-3, with 13 bases fitting TRBD2. J was trimmed by 4 bases and V by 7 bases; bases with no gene match: 5. Germline lookup yields CDR1 SGHTA and CDR2 FQGNSA. The CDR3 is made up of 15 amino acids.